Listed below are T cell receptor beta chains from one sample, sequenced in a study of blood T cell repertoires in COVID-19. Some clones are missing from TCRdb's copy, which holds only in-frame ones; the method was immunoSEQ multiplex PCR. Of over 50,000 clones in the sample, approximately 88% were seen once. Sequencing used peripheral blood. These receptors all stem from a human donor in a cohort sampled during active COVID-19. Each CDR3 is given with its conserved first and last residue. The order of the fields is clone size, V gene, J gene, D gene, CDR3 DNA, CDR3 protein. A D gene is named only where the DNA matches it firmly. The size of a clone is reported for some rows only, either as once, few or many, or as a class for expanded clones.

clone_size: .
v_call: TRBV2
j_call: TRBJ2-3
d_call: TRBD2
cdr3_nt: TGTGCCAGCAGTGATCGGGGGGTAAGGGCAGGGGATACGCAGTATTTT
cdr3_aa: CASSDRGVRAGDTQYF

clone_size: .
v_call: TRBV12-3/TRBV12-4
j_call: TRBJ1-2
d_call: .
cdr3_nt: TGTGCCAGCAGTTTACAGGGGCACTATGGCTACACCTTC
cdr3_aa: CASSLQGHYGYTF

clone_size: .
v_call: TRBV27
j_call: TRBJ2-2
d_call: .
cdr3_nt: TGTGCCAGCAGTTTATTAGGGGCCCAGGGTTCGGGGGAGCTGTTTTTT
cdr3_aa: CASSLLGAQGSGELFF

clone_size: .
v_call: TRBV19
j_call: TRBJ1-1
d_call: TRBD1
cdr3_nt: TGTGCCAGTAGTAAGAAAGGACAGGGGGCGGTGGACACTGAAGCTTTCTTT
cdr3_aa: CASSKKGQGAVDTEAFF

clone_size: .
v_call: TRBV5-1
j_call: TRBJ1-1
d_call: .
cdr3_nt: TGCGCCAGCAGCTCCTCGGGGGTATTGAACACTGAAGCTTTCTTT
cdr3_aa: CASSSSGVLNTEAFF

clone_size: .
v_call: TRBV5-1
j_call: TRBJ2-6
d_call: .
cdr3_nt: TGCGCCAGCAGCTTCGAGGTTGGGGGCGCCGGGGCCAACGTCCTGACTTTC
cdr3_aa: CASSFEVGGAGANVLTF

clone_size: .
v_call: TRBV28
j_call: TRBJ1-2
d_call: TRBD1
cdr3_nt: TGTGCCAGCAGTCCGGCCGGCACAGGGGGGGACTATGGCTACACCTTC
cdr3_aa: CASSPAGTGGDYGYTF

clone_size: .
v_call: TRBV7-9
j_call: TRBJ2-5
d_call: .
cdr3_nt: TGTGCCAGCAGCCTTCCCGGGTCCCAAGAGACCCAGTACTTC
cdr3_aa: CASSLPGSQETQYF

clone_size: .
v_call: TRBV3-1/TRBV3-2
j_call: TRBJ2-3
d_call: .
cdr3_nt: TGTGCCAGCAGCCAAGAGCTCCTTGGTGGGGGCGGTACCACAGATACGCAGTATTTT
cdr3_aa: CASSQELLGGGGTTDTQYF

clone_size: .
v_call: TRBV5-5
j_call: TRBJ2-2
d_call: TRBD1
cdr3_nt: TGTGCCAGCAGCTACGGGACAGCTAACACCGGGGAGCTGTTTTTT
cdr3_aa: CASSYGTANTGELFF

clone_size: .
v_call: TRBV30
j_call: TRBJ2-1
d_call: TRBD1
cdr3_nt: TGTGCCTGGAATGGACAGGGGGCTGACAATGAGCAGTTCTTC
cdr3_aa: CAWNGQGADNEQFF

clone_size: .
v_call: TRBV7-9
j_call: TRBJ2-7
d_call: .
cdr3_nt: TGTGCCAGCAGCCTCTTGGGCAGCCGTGTGTACTTC
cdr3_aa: CASSLLGSRVYF

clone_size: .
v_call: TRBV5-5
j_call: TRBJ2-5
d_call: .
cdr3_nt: TGTGCCAGCAGCCCCACGTGGGCAGGGCGAGAGACCCAGTACTTC
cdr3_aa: CASSPTWAGRETQYF

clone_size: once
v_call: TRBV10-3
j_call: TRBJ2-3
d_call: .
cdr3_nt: TGTGCCATCAGTGGCCGGGGGGCGGGTGGTGCCAGCACAGATACGCAGTATTTT
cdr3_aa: CAISGRGAGGASTDTQYF

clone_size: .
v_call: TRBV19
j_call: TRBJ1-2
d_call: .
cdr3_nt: TGTGCCAGTAGTAACCGGGACTATGGCTACACCTTC
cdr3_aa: CASSNRDYGYTF

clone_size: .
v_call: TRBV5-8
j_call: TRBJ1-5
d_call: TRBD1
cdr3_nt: TGTGCCAGCAGCTTGGGCGACAGGGGGTGGAAGCCCCAGCATTTT
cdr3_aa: CASSLGDRGWKPQHF

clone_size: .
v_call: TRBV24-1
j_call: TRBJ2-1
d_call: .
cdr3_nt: TGTGCCACCAGTGATTCGATCAGGCCGGGATACAATGAGCAGTTCTTC
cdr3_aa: CATSDSIRPGYNEQFF

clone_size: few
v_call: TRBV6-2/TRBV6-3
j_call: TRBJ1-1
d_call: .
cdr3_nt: TGTGCCAGCAGCTTAGAGTCAGGGGTTAGGACTGAAGCTTTCTTT
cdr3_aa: CASSLESGVRTEAFF

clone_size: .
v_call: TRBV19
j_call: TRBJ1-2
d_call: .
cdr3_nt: TGTGCCAGTAGTAAACAGGGTACATACTATGGCTACACCTTC
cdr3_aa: CASSKQGTYYGYTF

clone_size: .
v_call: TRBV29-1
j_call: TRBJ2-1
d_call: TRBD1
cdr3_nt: TGCAGCGTTCTGGGACAGGGGTACTCCTACAATGAGCAGTTCTTC
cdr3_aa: CSVLGQGYSYNEQFF

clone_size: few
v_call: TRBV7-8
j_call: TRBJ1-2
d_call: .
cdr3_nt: TGTGCCAGCAGCTTAAGGGGTAACCCAAACTATGGCTACACCTTC
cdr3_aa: CASSLRGNPNYGYTF

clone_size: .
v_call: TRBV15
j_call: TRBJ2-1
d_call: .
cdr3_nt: TGTGCCACCAGCAGACTGAATGAAAACAGTGAGCAGTTCTTC
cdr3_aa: CATSRLNENSEQFF

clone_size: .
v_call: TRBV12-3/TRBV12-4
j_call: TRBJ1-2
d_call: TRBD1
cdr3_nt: TGTGCCAGCAGCCGACAGGGGTATGGCTACACCTTC
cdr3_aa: CASSRQGYGYTF

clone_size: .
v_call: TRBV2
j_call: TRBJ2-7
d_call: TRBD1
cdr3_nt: TGTGCCAGCAGTAGAATACAGGGAACAGGGGTAGACGAGCAGTACTTC
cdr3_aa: CASSRIQGTGVDEQYF

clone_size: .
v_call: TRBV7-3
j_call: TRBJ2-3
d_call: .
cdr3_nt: TGTGCCAGCAGCCCCCCCGGGGGATCAGATACGCAGTATTTT
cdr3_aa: CASSPPGGSDTQYF

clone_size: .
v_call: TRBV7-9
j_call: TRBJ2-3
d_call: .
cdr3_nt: TGTGCCAGCAGCTCCGATCGAGGGAGCGATACGCAGTATTTT
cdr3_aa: CASSSDRGSDTQYF

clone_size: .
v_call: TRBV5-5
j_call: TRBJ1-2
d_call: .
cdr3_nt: TGTGCCAGCAGCTTGGATTCGTGGGCAGCCAACTATGGCTACACCTTC
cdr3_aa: CASSLDSWAANYGYTF

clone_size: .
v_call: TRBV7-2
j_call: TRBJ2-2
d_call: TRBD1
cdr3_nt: TGTGCCAGCACCTCTTCCAGACAGGGGACCGTCACCGGGGAGCTGTTTTTT
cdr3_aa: CASTSSRQGTVTGELFF

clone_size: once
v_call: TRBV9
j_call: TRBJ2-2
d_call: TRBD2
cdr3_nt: TGTGCCAGCGGGGGGACTAGTAACACCGGGGAGCTGTTTTTT
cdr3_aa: CASGGTSNTGELFF

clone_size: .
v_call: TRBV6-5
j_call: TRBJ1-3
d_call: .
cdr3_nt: TGTGCCAGCAGTTACTCAGCGGGGTCTGGAAACACCATATATTTT
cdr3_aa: CASSYSAGSGNTIYF

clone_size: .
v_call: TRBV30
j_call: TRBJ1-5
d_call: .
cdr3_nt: TGTGCCTGGAGTAAGGACAGACTCAATCAGCCCCAGCATTTT
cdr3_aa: CAWSKDRLNQPQHF

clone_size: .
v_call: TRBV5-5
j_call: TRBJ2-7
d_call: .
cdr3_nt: TGTGCCAGCAGCTTGGAGACAAGAAGCTACGAGCAGTACTTC
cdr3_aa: CASSLETRSYEQYF

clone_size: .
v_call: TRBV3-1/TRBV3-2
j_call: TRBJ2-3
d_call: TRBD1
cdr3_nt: TGTGCCAGCAGCCACGGGACAGGATACACAGATACGCAGTATTTT
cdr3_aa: CASSHGTGYTDTQYF

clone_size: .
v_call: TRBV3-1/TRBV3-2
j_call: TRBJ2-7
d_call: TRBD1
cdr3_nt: TGTGCCAGCAGTTATGGACAGGGGAACTACGAGCAGTACTTC
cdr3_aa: CASSYGQGNYEQYF

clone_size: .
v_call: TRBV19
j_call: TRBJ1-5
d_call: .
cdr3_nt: TGTGCCAGCGGGAGGACAGCACCGAATAGCAATCAGCCCCAGCATTTT
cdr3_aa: CASGRTAPNSNQPQHF

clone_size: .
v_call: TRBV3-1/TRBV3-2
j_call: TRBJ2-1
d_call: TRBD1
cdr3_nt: TGTGCCAGCAGCCAAGAAAGGCGACTCCCGGGACAGGGGCTTGTAAGGTCCTACAATGAGCAGTTCTTC
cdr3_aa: CASSQERRLPGQGLVRSYNEQFF

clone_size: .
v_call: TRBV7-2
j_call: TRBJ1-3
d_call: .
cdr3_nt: TGTGCCAGCAGCTTACTCTCTGCTGGAAACACCATATATTTT
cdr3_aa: CASSLLSAGNTIYF

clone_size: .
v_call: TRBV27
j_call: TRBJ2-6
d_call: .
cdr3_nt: TGTGCCAGCAGTTTGGTCAGGGGTCTGTCTGGGGCCAACGTCCTGACTTTC
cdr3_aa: CASSLVRGLSGANVLTF

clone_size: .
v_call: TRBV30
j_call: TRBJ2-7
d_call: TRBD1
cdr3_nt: TGTGCCTGGAGCCGGACAGGGGGCGGGAACGAGCAGTACTTC
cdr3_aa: CAWSRTGGGNEQYF

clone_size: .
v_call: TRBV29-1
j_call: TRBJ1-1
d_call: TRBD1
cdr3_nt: TGCAGCGTACGACAGGGCAACACTGAAGCTTTCTTT
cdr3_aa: CSVRQGNTEAFF

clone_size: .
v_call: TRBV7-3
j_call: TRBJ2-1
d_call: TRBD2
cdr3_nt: TGTGCCAGCAGCTTCCGCCGGGGGGGTGAGCAGTTCTTC
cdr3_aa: CASSFRRGGEQFF

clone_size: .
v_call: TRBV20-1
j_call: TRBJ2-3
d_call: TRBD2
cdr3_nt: TGCAGTGCTAGTGCGTCTAGCGGGCCGGATACGCAGTATTTT
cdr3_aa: CSASASSGPDTQYF

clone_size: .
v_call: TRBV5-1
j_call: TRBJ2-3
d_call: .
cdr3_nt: TGCGCCAGCAGCTTACAGGCCAGCACAGATACGCAGTATTTT
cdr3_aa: CASSLQASTDTQYF

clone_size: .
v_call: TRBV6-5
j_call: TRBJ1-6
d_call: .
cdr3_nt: TGTGCCAGCAGTTACTCCGGCACAGTATTCAGGTCACCCCTCCACTTT
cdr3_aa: CASSYSGTVFRSPLHF

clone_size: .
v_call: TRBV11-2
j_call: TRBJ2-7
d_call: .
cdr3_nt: TGTGCCAGCAGCTTAACAGGGTACTACGAGCAGTACTTC
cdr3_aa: CASSLTGYYEQYF

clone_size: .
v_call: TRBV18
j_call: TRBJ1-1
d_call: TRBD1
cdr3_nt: TGTGCCAGCTCCCAAGGACAGGGCAGCACTGAAGCTTTCTTT
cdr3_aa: CASSQGQGSTEAFF

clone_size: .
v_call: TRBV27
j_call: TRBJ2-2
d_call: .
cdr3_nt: TGTGCCAGCAGTTTAGAAGGGGTTGGCACCGGGGAGCTGTTTTTT
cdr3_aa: CASSLEGVGTGELFF

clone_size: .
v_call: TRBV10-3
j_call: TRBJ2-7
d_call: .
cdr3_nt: TGTGCCATCAGTGAGGCAGGGGCCTCCTACGAGCAGTACTTC
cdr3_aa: CAISEAGASYEQYF

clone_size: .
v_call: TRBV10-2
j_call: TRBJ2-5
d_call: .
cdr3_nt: TGCGCCAGCAGTGAGCCAGGGAGGAAAGAGACCCAGTACTTC
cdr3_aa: CASSEPGRKETQYF

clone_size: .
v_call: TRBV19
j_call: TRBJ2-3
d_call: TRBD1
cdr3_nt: TGTGCCAGTAGTCACAGGGGGTTTGCCACAGATACGCAGTATTTT
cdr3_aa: CASSHRGFATDTQYF